The clone carrying this TCR beta chain was seen many times. The germline CDR1 and CDR2 sequences are MNHEY and SVGAGI. This CDR3 is built from 14 residues. With V trimmed by 4 bases and J by 1 base, 3 bases remained unmatched. The entry originates in a study of T cells after yellow fever vaccination. TCRdb re-derived calls from the 5' RACE reads in MiXCR, one entry per CDR3 protein. The sample records roughly 50,000 distinct CDR3 sequences, 7.4% being singletons. This TCR was sampled from a man younger than 30 who received the YFV17D yellow fever vaccine. Sample: CD8+ T cells sorted from PBMCs, taken roughly 14 days after the first yellow fever vaccination. This chain joins TRBV6-5 and TRBJ1-1; TRBD1 aligns across 7 bases. The CDR3 sequence is CASSLGQSNTEAFF. The DNA of the CDR3 is TGTGCCAGCAGTTTGGGACAGTCGAACACTGAAGCTTTCTTT.